What follows describes a single TCR beta chain. This specimen belongs to a study of control samples from healthy donors and cancer patients. Measured with immunoSEQ multiplex PCR; TCRdb has only the in-frame clones, and not every one. The table shows tens of thousands of clones, with about 87% occurring only once. The receptor was derived from an older woman in good health. The specimen was blood.

CDR3 sequence reads: CASSIALGGRFYEQYF. Written as DNA, the CDR3 is TGTGCCAGTAGTATAGCCTTGGGGGGCCGCTTCTACGAGCAGTACTTC. The chain joins TRBV19 to TRBJ2-7; D is possibly TRBD1 or TRBD2 (6 bases each). Trimming took off 1 base at V and 3 bases at J, with 16 bases between the two ends. From germline, CDR1 is LNHDA and CDR2 SQIVND (reference sequence). The CDR3 contains 16 residues.